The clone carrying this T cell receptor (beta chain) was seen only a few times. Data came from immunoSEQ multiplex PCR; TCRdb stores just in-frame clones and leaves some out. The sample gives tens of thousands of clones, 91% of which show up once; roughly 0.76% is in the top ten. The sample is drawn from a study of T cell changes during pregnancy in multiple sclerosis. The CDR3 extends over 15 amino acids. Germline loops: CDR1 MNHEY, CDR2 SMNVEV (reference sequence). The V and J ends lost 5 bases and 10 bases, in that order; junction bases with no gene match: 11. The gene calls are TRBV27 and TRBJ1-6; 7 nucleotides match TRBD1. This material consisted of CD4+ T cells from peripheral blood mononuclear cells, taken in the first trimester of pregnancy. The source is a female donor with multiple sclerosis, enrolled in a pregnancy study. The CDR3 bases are TGTGCCAGCAGTCGGACAGGCCCAAGTATATCACCCCTCCACTTT. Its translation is CASSRTGPSISPLHF.